The 20 T cell receptor beta chains presented below share a single source sample, sequenced in a study of CD8 T cells in Susac syndrome. Reverse transcription of about 0.5 to 1 ug RNA was carried out with random hexamers. A single record per CDR3 protein comes from TCRdb applying MiXCR to the immunoSEQ multiplex PCR reads. The data hold about 120,000 distinct CDR3 sequences, with over 90% observed a single time. The specimen was CD4+ T cells from PBMCs. These receptors all stem from a human donor with Susac syndrome.

The chain combines TRBV19 with TRBJ1-1; 7 nucleotides match TRBD1. The CDR3 spans 14 residues. Germline V gives CDR1 LNHDA, CDR2 SQIVND (reference sequence). J gave up 0 bases and V 6 bases, and 4 bases lay outside the gene matches. In nucleotides, the CDR3 is TGTGCCAGTAGGATGGACAGGCTGAACACTGAAGCTTTCTTT. This translates into CASRMDRLNTEAFF.

The chain couples TRBV5-1 to TRBJ1-5; 9 bases agree with TRBD1. CDR1 and CDR2 (germline): SGHRS, YFSETQ. Trimming took 0 bases from V and 1 from J; bases not matched to a gene: 2. The CDR3 length is 16 residues. CDR3 amino acids: CASSLEGQGSNQPQHF. The CDR3 DNA sequence: TGCGCCAGCAGCTTGGAGGGACAGGGAAGCAATCAGCCCCAGCATTTT. The whole variable domain, remainder taken from reference TRBV5-1 and TRBJ1-5, is KAGVTQTPRYLIKTRGQQVTLSCSPISGHRSVSWYQQTPGQGLQFLFEYFSETQRNKGNFPGRFSGRQFSNSRSEMNVSTLELGDSALYLCASSLEGQGSNQPQHFGDGTRLSIL.

V is TRBV20-1 and J is TRBJ2-7; unclear D gene. CDR1 and CDR2 (germline): DFQATT, SNEGSKA (reference sequence). Trimming removed 1 base at V and 6 bases at J, with 13 bases between. This CDR3 spans 13 amino acids. The CDR3 region has the DNA TGCAGTGCTAGAGGGCCGATTATGGGCGAGCAGTACTTC. Protein sequence: CSARGPIMGEQYF.

This chain uses TRBV6-5 with TRBJ1-1; 7 bases match TRBD1. Trimming took 2 bases from V and 10 from J; bases not matched to a gene: 4. The CDR3 contains 12 residues. The germline V gene has CDR1 MNHEY and CDR2 SVGAGI. The CDR3 DNA follows: TGTGCCAGCAGTTACCGGGACAGCCGAGCTTTCTTT. This translates into CASSYRDSRAFF.

This chain uses TRBV7-9 with TRBJ2-3; 8 nucleotides agree with TRBD2. V trimming: 6 bases; J trimming: 2 bases; junction bases outside the gene matches: 1. The CDR3 is 13 amino acids. Germline CDR1 and CDR2: SEHNR and FQNEAQ (reference sequence). The CDR3 sequence is CASRTSATDTQYF. The DNA for the CDR3 is TGTGCCAGCAGGACTAGCGCCACAGATACGCAGTATTTT.

The chain joins TRBV30 to TRBJ2-1, with D tentatively TRBD1 (6 bases). Trimming removed 3 bases from V and 6 bases from J, with 12 bases in between. The CDR3 is made up of 13 amino acids. Germline V gene data show CDR1 as GTSNPN and CDR2 as SVGIG (reference sequence). CDR3 amino acids: CAWSQDSPNEQFF. The CDR3 DNA reads TGTGCCTGGAGCCAGGACAGTCCCAATGAGCAGTTCTTC. The variable domain in full, with the rest retrieved from reference TRBV30 and TRBJ2-1, is SQTIHQWPATLVQPVGSPLSLECTVEGTSNPNLYWYRQAAGRGLQLLFYSVGIGQISSEVPQNLSASRPQDRQFILSSKKLLLSDSGFYLCAWSQDSPNEQFFGPGTRLTVL.

The CDR3 DNA is TGTGCCAGTAGTCTAAGAGCCAGGGAAACGGGATATGGCTACACCTTC. Its protein product is CASSLRARETGYGYTF. The chain has TRBV19 and TRBJ1-2, with D possibly matching TRBD1 (5 bases). This CDR3 comprises 16 residues. CDR1 and CDR2 from the germline V gene are LNHDA and SQIVND (reference sequence). V was cut by 5 bases and J by 5 bases, with 21 bases left in between.

The sample holds a few counts of this clonotype. V usage is TRBV30 and J usage is TRBJ2-5; 8 bases align to TRBD2. V trimming: 2 bases; J trimming: 2 bases; junction bases outside the gene matches: 7. The germline gives CDR1 GTSNPN, CDR2 SVGIG (reference sequence). The CDR3 runs to 15 residues. CDR3: CAWSRSGLAQETQYF. The CDR3 bases are TGTGCCTGGAGTCGCAGTGGACTAGCACAAGAGACCCAGTACTTC.

This rearrangement joins TRBV20-1 to TRBJ2-3, with unresolved D. This CDR3 is built from 11 residues. V gave up 3 bases and J gave up 5 bases, with 6 bases separating them. Germline V gene sequence: CDR1 DFQATT, CDR2 SNEGSKA (reference sequence). The DNA for the CDR3 is TGCAGTGCTAGGAAGGGAGATACGCAGTATTTT. Translated, it gives CSARKGDTQYF.

The CDR3 DNA sequence: TGTGCCAGCAGCTCTATGGGTGGGGGAGATACGCAGTATTTT. It yields the protein CASSSMGGGDTQYF. The J gene is TRBJ2-3, the V gene TRBV7-3; D tentatively reads TRBD1 or TRBD2 (5 bases each). Trimming pared 4 bases from V and 5 bases from J, leaving 13 bases between. The CDR3 loop spans 14 amino acids. Germline values: CDR1 SGHTA, CDR2 FQGTGA. Complete variable domain (other parts from reference TRBV7-3 and TRBJ2-3): GAGVSQTPSNKVTEKGKYVELRCDPISGHTALYWYRQSLGQGPEFLIYFQGTGAADDSGLPNDRFFAVRPEGSVSTLKIQRTERGDSAVYLCASSSMGGGDTQYFGPGTRLTVL.

V usage is TRBV28 and J usage is TRBJ2-5; TRBD1 matches at 9 bases. The J segment lost 4 bases and the V segment lost 5 bases, leaving 8 bases of the junction unmatched. Germline-derived CDR1 and CDR2 are MDHEN and SYDVKM. The CDR3 covers 15 residues. CDR3 sequence: CASSVRTGERETQYF. CDR3 bases: TGTGCCAGCAGTGTAAGGACAGGGGAGAGAGAGACCCAGTACTTC.

This rearrangement joins TRBV9 to TRBJ1-2; TRBD1 is a possible D gene (5 bases). Germline lookup yields CDR1 SGDLS and CDR2 YYNGEE. Trimming took 3 bases from V and 8 from J, leaving 14 bases between them. The CDR3 totals 13 residues. As DNA, the CDR3 is TGTGCCAGCAGCGCCCAGGGTGTTAGGGGCTACACCTTC. Amino acids: CASSAQGVRGYTF.

V is TRBV7-2 and J is TRBJ2-5; the D gene is possibly TRBD1 (6 bases). CDR3 length equals 15 residues. CDR1 is SGHTA, CDR2 FQGNSA, per germline. With 4 bases removed from V and 5 bases from J, the gap between germline ends came to 17 bases. DNA for the CDR3: TGTGCCAGCAGCTCATCCAGGGGACGTCGGGAGACCCAGTACTTC. Its protein product is CASSSSRGRRETQYF.

The rearrangement joins TRBV5-1 to TRBJ1-1; 7 nucleotides match TRBD1. Germline V gene data show CDR1 as SGHRS and CDR2 as YFSETQ. Unmatched junction bases numbered 6, after V lost 3 bases and J lost 4 bases. The CDR3 extends over 14 amino acids. DNA of the CDR3: TGCGCCAGCAGCTCGGGACAGTACTTCACTGAAGCTTTCTTT. It yields the protein CASSSGQYFTEAFF.

The chain has TRBV10-3 and TRBJ1-3, with D possibly TRBD1 on 6 matching bases. The CDR3 is made up of 13 amino acids. Germline V gene sequence: CDR1 ENHRY, CDR2 SYGVKD. Trimming cost V 7 bases and J 8 bases, with 15 bases left between them. CDR3 DNA sequence: TGTGCCATCACACAGGGTGGATGGGACACCATATATTTT. Protein: CAITQGGWDTIYF.

This clonotype turned up a few times. The chain joins TRBV6-5 to TRBJ1-2; possibly TRBD1 for D (6 bases). CDR3 length equals 14 residues. Trimming stripped 4 bases from V and 4 bases from J, with 13 bases between. From germline, CDR1 is MNHEY and CDR2 SVGAGI. CDR3 sequence (DNA): TGTGCCAGCAGTTTGGACAGAGGTTCCTATGGCTACACCTTC. Protein: CASSLDRGSYGYTF.

This clonotype appeared a single time. This chain uses TRBV27 with TRBJ2-7; the match to TRBD2 covers 10 bases. The J segment lost 3 bases and the V segment lost 4 bases, leaving 12 bases of the junction unmatched. CDR3 length: 17 amino acids. CDR1 and CDR2 from the germline V gene are MNHEY and SMNVEV (reference sequence). CDR3: CASSSQSGRANFYEQYF. As DNA, the CDR3 is TGTGCCAGCAGTTCCCAAAGCGGGAGGGCCAATTTCTACGAGCAGTACTTC.

The chain has TRBV2 and TRBJ2-3; D may match TRBD1 or TRBD2 (5 bases each). Germline CDR1 SNHLY, CDR2 FYNNEI. This CDR3 has 14 residues. V shed 2 bases and J shed 4 bases, with 10 bases lying between them. The CDR3 sequence is CASSERGRPDTQYF. DNA of the CDR3: TGTGCCAGCAGTGAAAGGGGACGACCAGATACGCAGTATTTT.

The chain has TRBV2 and TRBJ1-5; 8 bases are a match to TRBD1. Germline V gene data show CDR1 as SNHLY and CDR2 as FYNNEI. CDR3 length equals 15 residues. Losses at the gene ends were 1 base for V and 3 bases for J; bases not matched to a gene: 2. The CDR3 nucleotides are TGTGCCAGCAGTGAAGGACAGGGGATCAATCAGCCCCAGCATTTT. Protein product: CASSEGQGINQPQHF.

CDR3 amino acids: CASSVTGTLGYGYTF. The DNA of the CDR3 is TGTGCCAGCAGCGTCACCGGGACTCTAGGCTATGGCTACACCTTC. The J gene is TRBJ1-2, the V gene TRBV9, with a tentative D call TRBD1 (5 bases). From germline, CDR1 is SGDLS and CDR2 YYNGEE. The length of the CDR3 is 15 residues. Trimming shortened V by 2 bases and J by 4 bases, and 15 bases separated the two germline ends.